This T cell receptor beta chain is from a study of CXCR3-negative and CXCR3-positive naive CD8 T cells. Whole-study results and caveats: TRB CDR3s of CXCR3-positive naive cells were more hydrophobic than those of CXCR3-negative naive cells. Naive subsets were similarly diverse, while memory CD8+ repertoires were much less diverse.

Turning to this clonotype: Its antigen is unidentified.

Looked up from germline, CDR1 is MNHNY and CDR2 is SVGAGI (reference sequence). There are 11 residues in the CDR3. Each TRB cDNA library was prepared by 5' RACE (with UMI labels). TCRdb re-called the 5' RACE reads and shows each CDR3 protein once, DNA omitted. This repertoire includes about 89,000 distinct CDR3 sequences. The sequencing sample was made of naive CXCR3+ CD8+ T cells from blood. Subset denoted: CD45RO-CCR7+CD27+CD95- naive CD8+ T cells expressing CXCR3 (TNR3+). The sequence came from a human donor in good health. Some clones in this sample may be carry-over from other donors' samples. J is TRBJ2-7 and V is TRBV6-6. CDR3 residues: CASIDGQEQYF.